The source of this T cell receptor beta chain is a study of vaccination and CD4 T cells after COVID-19. The germline V and J ends were trimmed by 7 bases and 0 bases, with 11 bases remaining between them. There are 13 residues in the CDR3. CDR1 is DFQATT and CDR2 is SNEGSKA in the germline V gene (reference sequence). Treatment reported: approximately 9-day PBMC culture with coronavirus spike peptide pools or control peptides (ViraFEST assay). Researchers used the Oncomine TCR Beta short-read assay to sequence DNA from cultured CD4+ T cells. TCRdb reprocessed the PCR reads via MiXCR and lists one record per CDR3 protein. The table records roughly 20,000 distinct CDR3 sequences, roughly 50% of them present only once. In the case of this clonotype: Its antigen is still unknown.

The TCR originated in a human donor who had recovered from COVID-19. Sequencing input: CD4+ T cells from blood, cultured in vitro. The chain links TRBV20-1 to TRBJ2-3; D ambiguous. The chain's CDR3 is CSVRASSTDTQYF. The DNA of the CDR3 is TGCAGTGTAAGGGCCTCGAGCACAGATACGCAGTATTTT.